Given below is one TCR beta chain in context. No antigen is known for it. Tissue from the graft was processed to free its intraepithelial and lamina propria lymphocytes. The method was immunoSEQ multiplex PCR; TCRdb's version includes in-frame clones alone and lacks a portion of them. Altogether just under 20,000 clones are present, around three quarters being singletons, with the ten largest covering 8%. This entry comes from a study of graft-versus-host responses after intestinal transplantation. The overall study: Transplant recipients had multivisceral, liver-intestinal, or isolated intestinal grafts. Every one of the recipients received anti-thymocyte globulin induction and afterwards took tacrolimus and steroids for 3 to 4 years.

Findings and caveats of the study: Peak GvH clone levels in circulation were associated with early post-transplant HvG declines. Recipient-marrow GvH clones were detected, some having first appeared in ileum or blood.

This TCR came from a human patient who received an intestinal transplant, so some T cells may come from the graft donor. This specimen was ileum tissue, taken approximately 20 days after intestinal transplant.

The CDR3 sequence: CASSRVHNEQFF. Written as DNA, the CDR3 is TGTGCCAGCAGTCGGGTCCACAATGAGCAGTTCTTC. The V and J genes are TRBV7-9 and TRBJ2-1; no reliable D call. This CDR3 has 12 residues. Germline V CDR1 and CDR2: SEHNR, FQNEAQ (reference sequence). The ends were cut back, 6 bases at V and 5 bases at J, with 8 bases in the middle. Full variable domain (rest looked up from reference TRBV7-9 and TRBJ2-1): DTGVSQNPRHKITKRGQNVTFRCDPISEHNRLYWYRQTLGQGPEFLTYFQNEAQLEKSRLLSDRFSAERPKGSFSTLEIQRTEQGDSAMYLCASSRVHNEQFFGPGTRLTVL.